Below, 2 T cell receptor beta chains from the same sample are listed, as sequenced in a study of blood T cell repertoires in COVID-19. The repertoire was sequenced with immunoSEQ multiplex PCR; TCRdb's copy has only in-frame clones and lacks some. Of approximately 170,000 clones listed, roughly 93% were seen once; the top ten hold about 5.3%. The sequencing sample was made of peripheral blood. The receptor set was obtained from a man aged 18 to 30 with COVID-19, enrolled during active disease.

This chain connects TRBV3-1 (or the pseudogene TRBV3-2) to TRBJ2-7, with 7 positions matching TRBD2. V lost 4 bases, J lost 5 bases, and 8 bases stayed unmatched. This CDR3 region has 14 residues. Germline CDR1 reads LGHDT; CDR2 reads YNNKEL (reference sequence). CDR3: CASSPRGERHEQYF. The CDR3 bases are TGTGCCAGCAGCCCTCGGGGGGAGCGCCACGAGCAGTACTTC.

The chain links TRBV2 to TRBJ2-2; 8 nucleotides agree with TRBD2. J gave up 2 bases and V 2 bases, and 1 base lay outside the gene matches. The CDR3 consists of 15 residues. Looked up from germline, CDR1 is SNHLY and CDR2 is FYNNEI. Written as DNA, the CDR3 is TGTGCCAGCAGTGAACTAGCGGGTAACACCGGGGAGCTGTTTTTT. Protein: CASSELAGNTGELFF.